The clone carrying this TCR beta chain was observed at least ten times. What it binds is unknown. TCRdb analysed the 5' RACE reads with MiXCR anew, one entry per CDR3 protein. The sample gives about 620,000 distinct CDR3 sequences, about 20% of which show up once; about 11% is in the top ten. The data belong to a study of T-cell memory formation after mild COVID-19. The study's findings and limits: Cross-reactive memory apparently joined, as some responding clones appeared in pre-infection memory.

The CDR3 contains 14 residues. With 5 bases clipped from V and 6 bases from J, the junction kept 6 bases outside the gene matches. Germline-derived CDR1 and CDR2 are DFQATT and SNEGSKA (reference sequence). The TCR was taken from an adult woman who had mild COVID-19 (a few samples of this study predate the infection). Cell type and time point are not known. The rearrangement uses TRBV20-1 and TRBJ2-1; 11 bases agree with TRBD2. Material: PBMCs or a T cell subset sorted from them (not recorded which). The CDR3 DNA reads as TGCAGTGCTGTTAGCGGGGGGGCCGGCAATGAGCAGTTCTTC. As protein: CSAVSGGAGNEQFF.